The present T cell receptor beta chain was sequenced within a study of blood T cells in healthy people across ages. Background on the study: Using template switching, researchers captured about one barcoded beta molecule for each two T cells. Notes on the study in general: Per million T cells, TCR beta diversity dropped roughly linearly as age increased.

The use of a sample-barcoded 5' primer and a J-beta primer mix characterized a second PCR of about 6 to 12 cycles. From each sample, at least 2.5 million paired-end reads containing CDR3 were obtained. TCRdb independently ran MiXCR on the 5' RACE reads; one entry per CDR3 protein. The sample has some 1.5 million distinct CDR3 sequences; 28% are singletons. Extractions gave at least 6 micrograms of total RNA per sample. Concerning this clonotype itself: Its antigen is as yet unknown.

From germline, CDR1 is SQVTM and CDR2 ANQGSEA. The CDR3 spans 11 residues. V was shortened by 2 bases and J by 6 bases, with 8 bases between the two germline ends. V usage is TRBV29-1 and J usage is TRBJ2-7; perhaps TRBD1 as D (5 bases). The TCR was taken from a woman aged 30 to 39 in good health. Sequenced material: blood. As DNA, the CDR3 is TGCAGCGTTGAATCTAGGGGCGAGCAGTACTTC. Encoded protein: CSVESRGEQYF.